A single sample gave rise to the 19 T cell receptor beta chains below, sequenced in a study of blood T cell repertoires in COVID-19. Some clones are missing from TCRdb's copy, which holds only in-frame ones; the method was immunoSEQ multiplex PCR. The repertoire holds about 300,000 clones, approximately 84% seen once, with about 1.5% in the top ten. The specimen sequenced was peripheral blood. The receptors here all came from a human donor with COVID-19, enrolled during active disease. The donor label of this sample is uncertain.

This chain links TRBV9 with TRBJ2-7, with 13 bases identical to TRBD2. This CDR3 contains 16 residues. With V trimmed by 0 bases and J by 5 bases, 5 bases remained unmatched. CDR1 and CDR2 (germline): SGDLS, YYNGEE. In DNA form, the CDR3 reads TGTGCCAGCAGCGTAGGGGGACTAGCGGGAAACAACGAGCAGTACTTC. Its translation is CASSVGGLAGNNEQYF.

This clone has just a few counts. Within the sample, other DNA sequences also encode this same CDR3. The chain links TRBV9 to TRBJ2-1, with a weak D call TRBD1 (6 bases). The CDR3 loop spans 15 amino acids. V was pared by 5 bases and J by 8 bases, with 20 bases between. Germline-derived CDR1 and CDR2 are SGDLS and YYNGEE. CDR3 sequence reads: CASSSQGLTLDEQFF. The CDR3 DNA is TGTGCCAGCAGTTCTCAGGGGCTAACACTCGATGAGCAGTTCTTC.

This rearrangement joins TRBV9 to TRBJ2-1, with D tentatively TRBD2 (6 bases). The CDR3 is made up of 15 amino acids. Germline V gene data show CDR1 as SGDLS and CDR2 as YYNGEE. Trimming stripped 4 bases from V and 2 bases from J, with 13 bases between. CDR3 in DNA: TGTGCCAGCAGCTACGACACGGGGGCCTACAATGAGCAGTTCTTC. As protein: CASSYDTGAYNEQFF.

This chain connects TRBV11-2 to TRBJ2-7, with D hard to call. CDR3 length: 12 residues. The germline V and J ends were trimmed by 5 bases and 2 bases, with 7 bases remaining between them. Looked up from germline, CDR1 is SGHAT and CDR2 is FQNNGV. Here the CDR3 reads CASSGPTYEQYF. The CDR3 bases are TGTGCCAGCAGCGGCCCGACCTACGAGCAGTACTTC.

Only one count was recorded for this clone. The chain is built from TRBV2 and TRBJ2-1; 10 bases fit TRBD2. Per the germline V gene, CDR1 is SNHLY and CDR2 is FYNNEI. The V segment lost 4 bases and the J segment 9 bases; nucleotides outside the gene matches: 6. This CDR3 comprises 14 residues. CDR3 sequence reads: CASSVASGSGEQFF. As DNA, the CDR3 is TGTGCCAGCAGTGTCGCTAGCGGGAGTGGTGAGCAGTTCTTC.

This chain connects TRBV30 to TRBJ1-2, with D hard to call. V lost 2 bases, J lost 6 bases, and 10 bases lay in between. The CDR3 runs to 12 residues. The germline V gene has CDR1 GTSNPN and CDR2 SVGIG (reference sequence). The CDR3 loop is CAWSLSVDGYTF. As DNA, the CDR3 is TGTGCCTGGAGTTTGTCAGTTGATGGCTACACCTTC.

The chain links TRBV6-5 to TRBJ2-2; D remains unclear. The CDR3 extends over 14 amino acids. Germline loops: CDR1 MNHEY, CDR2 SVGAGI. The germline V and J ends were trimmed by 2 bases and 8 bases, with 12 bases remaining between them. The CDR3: CASSYGRHLGELFF. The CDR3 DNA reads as TGTGCCAGCAGTTACGGCAGGCACCTAGGGGAGCTGTTTTTT.

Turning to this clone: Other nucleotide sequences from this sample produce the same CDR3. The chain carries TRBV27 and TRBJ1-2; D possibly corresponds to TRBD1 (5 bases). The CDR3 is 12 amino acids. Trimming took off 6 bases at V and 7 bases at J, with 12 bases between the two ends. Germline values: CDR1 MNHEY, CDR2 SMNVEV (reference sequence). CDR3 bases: TGTGCCAGCAGGCCTCCCGGGGGTGGCTACACCTTC. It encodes CASRPPGGGYTF.

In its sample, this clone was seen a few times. CDR3 sequence reads: CASSFPPPGVSSGANVLTF. The CDR3 DNA reads TGTGCCAGCAGCTTCCCCCCTCCAGGGGTTAGCTCTGGGGCCAACGTCCTGACTTTC. The V call is TRBV7-9, the J call TRBJ2-6; perhaps TRBD1 as D (6 bases). Germline V gives CDR1 SEHNR, CDR2 FQNEAQ (reference sequence). Trimming pared 3 bases from V and 0 bases from J, leaving 18 bases between. This CDR3 contains 19 residues.

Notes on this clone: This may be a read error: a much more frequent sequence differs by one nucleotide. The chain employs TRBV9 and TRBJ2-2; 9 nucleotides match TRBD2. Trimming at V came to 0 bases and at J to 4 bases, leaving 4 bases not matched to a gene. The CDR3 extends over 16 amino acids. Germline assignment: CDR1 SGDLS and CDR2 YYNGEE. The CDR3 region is CASSVGIAGVTGELFF. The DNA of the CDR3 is TGTGCCAGCAGCGTAGGAATAGCGGGAGTCACCGGGGAGCTGTTTTTT. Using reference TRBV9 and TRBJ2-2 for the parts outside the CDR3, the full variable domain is DSGVTQTPKHLITATGQRVTLRCSPRSGDLSVYWYQQSLDQGLQFLIQYYNGEERAKGNILERFSAQQFPDLHSELNLSSLELGDSALYFCASSVGIAGVTGELFFGEGSRLTVL.

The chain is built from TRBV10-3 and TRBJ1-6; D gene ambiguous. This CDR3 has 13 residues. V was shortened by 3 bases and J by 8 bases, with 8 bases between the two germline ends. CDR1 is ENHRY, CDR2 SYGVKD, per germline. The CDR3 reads CAISESGDSPLHF. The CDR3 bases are TGTGCCATCAGTGAAAGTGGAGATTCACCCCTCCACTTT.

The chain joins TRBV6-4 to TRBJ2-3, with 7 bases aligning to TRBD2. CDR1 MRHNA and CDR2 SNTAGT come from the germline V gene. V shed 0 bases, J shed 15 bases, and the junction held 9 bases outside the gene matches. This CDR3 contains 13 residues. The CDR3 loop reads CASSDSWAGVKYF. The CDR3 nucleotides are TGTGCCAGCAGTGACTCTTGGGCGGGAGTGAAATATTTT.

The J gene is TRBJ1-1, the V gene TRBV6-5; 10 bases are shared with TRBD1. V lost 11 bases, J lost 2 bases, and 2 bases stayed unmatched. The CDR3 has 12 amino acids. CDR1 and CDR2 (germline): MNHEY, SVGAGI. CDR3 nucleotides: TGTGCCGGACAGGGGGATAACACTGAAGCTTTCTTT. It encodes CAGQGDNTEAFF.

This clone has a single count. CDR3: CASSGYTGPGSGNTIYF. The CDR3 coding sequence is TGTGCCAGCAGTGGATATACAGGGCCCGGCTCTGGAAACACCATATATTTT. The V call is TRBV25-1, the J call TRBJ1-3; D perhaps matches TRBD1 (6 bases). This CDR3 comprises 17 residues. Germline assignment: CDR1 MGHDK and CDR2 SYGVNS. Trimming pared 4 bases from V and 0 bases from J, leaving 16 bases between.

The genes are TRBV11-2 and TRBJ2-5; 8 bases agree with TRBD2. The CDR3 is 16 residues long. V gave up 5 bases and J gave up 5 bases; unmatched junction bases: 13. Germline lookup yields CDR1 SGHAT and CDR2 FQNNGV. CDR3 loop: CASSREAGDIFETQYF. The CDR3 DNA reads TGTGCCAGCAGCCGCGAAGCGGGAGACATCTTTGAGACCCAGTACTTC. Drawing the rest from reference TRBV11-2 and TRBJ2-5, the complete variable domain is EAGVAQSPRYKIIEKRQSVAFWCNPISGHATLYWYQQILGQGPKLLIQFQNNGVVDDSQLPKDRFSAERLKGVDSTLKIQPAKLEDSAVYLCASSREAGDIFETQYFGPGTRLLVL.

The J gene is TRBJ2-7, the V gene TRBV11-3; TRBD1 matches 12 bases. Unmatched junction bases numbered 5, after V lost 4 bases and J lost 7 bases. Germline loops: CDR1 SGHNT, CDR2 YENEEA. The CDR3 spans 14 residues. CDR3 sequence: CASSSRDRGREQYF. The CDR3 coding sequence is TGTGCCAGCAGCTCCCGGGACAGGGGGCGGGAGCAGTACTTC.

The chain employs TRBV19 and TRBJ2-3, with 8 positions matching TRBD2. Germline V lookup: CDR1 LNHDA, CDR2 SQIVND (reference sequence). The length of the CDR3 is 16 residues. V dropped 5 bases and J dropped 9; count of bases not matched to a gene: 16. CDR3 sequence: CASSVSGTSNSVTQYF. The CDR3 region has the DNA TGTGCCAGTAGTGTCTCCGGGACTAGTAATTCGGTCACGCAGTATTTT.

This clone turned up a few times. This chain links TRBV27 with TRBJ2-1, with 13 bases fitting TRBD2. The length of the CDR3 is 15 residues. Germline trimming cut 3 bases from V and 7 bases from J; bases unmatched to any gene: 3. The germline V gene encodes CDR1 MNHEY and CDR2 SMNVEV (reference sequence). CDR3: CASSFGTSGTNEQFF. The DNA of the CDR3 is TGTGCCAGCAGTTTCGGGACTAGCGGGACGAATGAGCAGTTCTTC.

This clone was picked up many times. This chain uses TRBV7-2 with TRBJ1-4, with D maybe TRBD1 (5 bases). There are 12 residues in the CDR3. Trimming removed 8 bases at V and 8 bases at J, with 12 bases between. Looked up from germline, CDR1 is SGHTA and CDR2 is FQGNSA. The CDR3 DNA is TGTGCCAGCTCTTACGGGGGGGAAAAACTGTTTTTT. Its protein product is CASSYGGEKLFF.